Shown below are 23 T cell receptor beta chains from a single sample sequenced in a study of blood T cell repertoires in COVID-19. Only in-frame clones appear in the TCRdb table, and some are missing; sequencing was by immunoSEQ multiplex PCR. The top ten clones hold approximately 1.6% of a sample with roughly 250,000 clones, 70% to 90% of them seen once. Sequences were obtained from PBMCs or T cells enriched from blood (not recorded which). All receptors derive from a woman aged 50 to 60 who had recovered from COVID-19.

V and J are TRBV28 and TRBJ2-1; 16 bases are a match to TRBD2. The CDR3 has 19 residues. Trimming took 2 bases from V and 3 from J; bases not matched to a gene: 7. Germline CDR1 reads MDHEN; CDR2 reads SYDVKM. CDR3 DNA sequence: TGTGCCAGCAGTTTAAGAGCGGGACTAGCGGGAGGGGACTACAATGAGCAGTTCTTC. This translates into CASSLRAGLAGGDYNEQFF.

The CDR3 here is CASGLTMGGTEAFF. DNA for the CDR3: TGTGCCAGCGGACTTACTATGGGGGGGACTGAAGCTTTCTTT. The V gene is TRBV6-5, the J gene TRBJ1-1; D is possibly TRBD1 (5 bases). Germline lookup yields CDR1 MNHEY and CDR2 SVGAGI. V lost 8 bases and J lost 5, with 18 bases in between. This CDR3 is 14 amino acids long.

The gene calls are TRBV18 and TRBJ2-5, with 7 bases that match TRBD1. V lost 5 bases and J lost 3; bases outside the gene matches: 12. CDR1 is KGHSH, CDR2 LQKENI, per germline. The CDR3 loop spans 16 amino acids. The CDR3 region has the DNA TGTGCCAGCTCAAGAGGATGGGACAGCCAAAAAGAGACCCAGTACTTC. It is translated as CASSRGWDSQKETQYF.

The CDR3 DNA reads as TGTGCCAGCAGTACCCCGCAGGGGCCAACTAACGAGCAGTACTTC. Translation gives CASSTPQGPTNEQYF. This sequence joins TRBV6-5 and TRBJ2-7, with D maybe TRBD1 (6 bases). The CDR3 totals 15 residues. The V end was cut by 5 bases, the J end by 5 bases, with 19 bases between. Per germline, CDR1 MNHEY and CDR2 SVGAGI.

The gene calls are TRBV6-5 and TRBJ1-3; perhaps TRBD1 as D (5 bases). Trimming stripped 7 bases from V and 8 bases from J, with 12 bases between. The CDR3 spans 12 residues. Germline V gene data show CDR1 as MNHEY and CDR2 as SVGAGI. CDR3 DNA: TGTGCCAGCATCTCGTGGGGGGACACCATATATTTT. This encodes CASISWGDTIYF.

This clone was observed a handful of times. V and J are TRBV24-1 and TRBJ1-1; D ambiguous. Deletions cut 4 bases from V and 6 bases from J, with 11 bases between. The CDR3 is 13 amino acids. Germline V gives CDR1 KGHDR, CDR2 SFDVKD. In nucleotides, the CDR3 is TGTGCCACCAGTGAGTTAAATGGAGCTGAAGCTTTCTTT. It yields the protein CATSELNGAEAFF.

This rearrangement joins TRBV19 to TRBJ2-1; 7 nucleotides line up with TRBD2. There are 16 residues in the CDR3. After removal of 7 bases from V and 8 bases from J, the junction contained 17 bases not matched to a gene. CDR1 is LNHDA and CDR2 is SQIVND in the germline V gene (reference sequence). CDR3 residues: CASNRVGGGSFYEQFF. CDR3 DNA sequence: TGTGCCAGTAACCGGGTCGGTGGCGGGAGTTTCTATGAGCAGTTCTTC.

The CDR3 loop is CASSSKTTTSGEQFF. In nucleotides, the CDR3 is TGTGCCAGCTCATCAAAGACTACAACGAGTGGTGAGCAGTTCTTC. V usage is TRBV18 and J usage is TRBJ2-1; the D gene is possibly TRBD2 (5 bases). Germline V gene lookup returns CDR1 KGHSH and CDR2 LQKENI. The CDR3 is 15 residues long. Trimming took off 5 bases at V and 9 bases at J, with 20 bases between the two ends.

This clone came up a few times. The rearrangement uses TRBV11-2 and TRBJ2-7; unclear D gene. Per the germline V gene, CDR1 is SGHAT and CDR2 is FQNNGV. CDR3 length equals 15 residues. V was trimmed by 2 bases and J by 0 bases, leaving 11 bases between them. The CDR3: CASSLFGGSSYEQYF. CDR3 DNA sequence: TGTGCCAGCAGCTTATTCGGCGGATCCTCCTACGAGCAGTACTTC.

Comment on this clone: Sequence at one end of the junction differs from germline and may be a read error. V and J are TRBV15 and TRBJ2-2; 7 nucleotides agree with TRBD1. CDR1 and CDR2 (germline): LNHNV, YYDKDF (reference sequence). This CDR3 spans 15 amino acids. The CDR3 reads CATSRSDRNAGELFF. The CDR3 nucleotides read TGTGCCACCAGCAGATCGGACAGGAACGCCGGGGAGCTGTTTTTT. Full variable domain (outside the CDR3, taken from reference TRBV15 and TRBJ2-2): DAMVIQNPRYQVTQFGKPVTLSCSQTLNHNVMYWYQQKSSQAPKLLFHYYDKDFNNEADTPDNFQSRRPNTSFCFLDIRSPGLGDTAMYLCATSRSDRNAGELFFGEGSRLTVL.

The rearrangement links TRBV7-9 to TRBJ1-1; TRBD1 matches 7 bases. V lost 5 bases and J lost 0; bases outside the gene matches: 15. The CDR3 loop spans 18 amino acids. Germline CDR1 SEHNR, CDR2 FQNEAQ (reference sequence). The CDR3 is CASSPRLQPTGMNTEAFF. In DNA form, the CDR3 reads TGTGCCAGCAGCCCCCGATTACAACCGACAGGGATGAACACTGAAGCTTTCTTT.

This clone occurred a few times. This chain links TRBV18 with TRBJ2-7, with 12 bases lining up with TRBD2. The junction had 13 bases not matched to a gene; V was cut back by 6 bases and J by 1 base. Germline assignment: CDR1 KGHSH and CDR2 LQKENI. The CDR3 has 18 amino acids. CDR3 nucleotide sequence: TGTGCCAGCTCGCCCCCGTCCGGACTAGCGGGACGGTCCTACGAGCAGTACTTC. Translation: CASSPPSGLAGRSYEQYF.

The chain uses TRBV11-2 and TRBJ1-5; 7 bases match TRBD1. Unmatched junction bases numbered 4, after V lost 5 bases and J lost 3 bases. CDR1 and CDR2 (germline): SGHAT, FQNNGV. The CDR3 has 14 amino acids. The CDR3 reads CASSQQGYNQPQHF. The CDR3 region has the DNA TGTGCCAGCAGCCAACAGGGGTACAATCAGCCCCAGCATTTT.

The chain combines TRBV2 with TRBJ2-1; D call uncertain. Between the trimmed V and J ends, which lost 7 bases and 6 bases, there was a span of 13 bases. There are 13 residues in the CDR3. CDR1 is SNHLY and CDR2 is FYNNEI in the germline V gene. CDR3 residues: CASTLPLVNEQFF. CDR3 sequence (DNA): TGTGCCAGCACCCTCCCTCTAGTCAATGAGCAGTTCTTC.

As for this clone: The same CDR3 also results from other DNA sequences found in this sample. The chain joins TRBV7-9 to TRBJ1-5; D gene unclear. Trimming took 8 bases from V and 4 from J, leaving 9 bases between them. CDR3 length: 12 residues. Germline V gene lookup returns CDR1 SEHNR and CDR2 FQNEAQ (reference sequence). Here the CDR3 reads CASCRDNQPQHF. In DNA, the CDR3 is TGTGCCAGCTGCCGCGATAATCAGCCCCAGCATTTT.

CDR3 DNA sequence: TGTGCCAGCAGTGAATCCGGGAGTCAGCCCCAGCATTTT. Translating it yields CASSESGSQPQHF. This chain links TRBV25-1 with TRBJ1-5; D gene unclear. Germline CDR1 is MGHDK and CDR2 is SYGVNS. The CDR3 is 13 residues long. The ends were cut back, 1 base at V and 6 bases at J, with 7 bases in the middle.

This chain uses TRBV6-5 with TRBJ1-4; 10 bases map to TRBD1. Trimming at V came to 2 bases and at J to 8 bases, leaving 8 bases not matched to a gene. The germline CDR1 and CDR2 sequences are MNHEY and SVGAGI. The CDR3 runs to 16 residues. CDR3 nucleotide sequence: TGTGCCAGCAGTTACGATATGACAGGGGGCGAAGAAAAACTGTTTTTT. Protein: CASSYDMTGGEEKLFF.

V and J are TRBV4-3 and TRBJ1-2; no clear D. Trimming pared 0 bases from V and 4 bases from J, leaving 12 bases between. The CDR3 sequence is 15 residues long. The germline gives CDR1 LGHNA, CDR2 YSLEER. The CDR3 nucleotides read TGCGCCAGCAGCCAAGATCTAGCAGCCAGCTATGGCTACACCTTC. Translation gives CASSQDLAASYGYTF.

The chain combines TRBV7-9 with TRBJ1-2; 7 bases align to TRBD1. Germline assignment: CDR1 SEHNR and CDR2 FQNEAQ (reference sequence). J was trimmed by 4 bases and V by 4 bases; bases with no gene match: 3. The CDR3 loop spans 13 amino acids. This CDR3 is CASSSQGSYGYTF. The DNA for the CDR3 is TGTGCCAGCAGCTCACAGGGGTCCTATGGCTACACCTTC. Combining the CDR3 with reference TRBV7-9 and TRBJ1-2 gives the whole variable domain DTGVSQNPRHKITKRGQNVTFRCDPISEHNRLYWYRQTLGQGPEFLTYFQNEAQLEKSRLLSDRFSAERPKGSFSTLEIQRTEQGDSAMYLCASSSQGSYGYTFGSGTRLTVV.

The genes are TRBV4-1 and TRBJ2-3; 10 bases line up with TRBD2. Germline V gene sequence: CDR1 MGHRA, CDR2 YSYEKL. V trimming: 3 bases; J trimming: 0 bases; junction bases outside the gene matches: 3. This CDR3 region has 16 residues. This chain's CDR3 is CASSHTTSGSTDTQYF. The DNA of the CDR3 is TGCGCCAGCAGCCATACGACTAGCGGGAGCACAGATACGCAGTATTTT.

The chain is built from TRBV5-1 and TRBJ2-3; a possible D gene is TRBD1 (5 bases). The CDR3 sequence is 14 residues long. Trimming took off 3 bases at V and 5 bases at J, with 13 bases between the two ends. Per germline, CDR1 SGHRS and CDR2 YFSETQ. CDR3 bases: TGCGCCAGCAGCTCGCAGGGTCGAGAAGATACGCAGTATTTT. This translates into CASSSQGREDTQYF.

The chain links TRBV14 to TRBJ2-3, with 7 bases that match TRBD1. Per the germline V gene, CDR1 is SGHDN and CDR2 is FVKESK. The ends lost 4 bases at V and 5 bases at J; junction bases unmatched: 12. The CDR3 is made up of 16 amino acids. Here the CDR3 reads CASSPASTGLGDTQYF. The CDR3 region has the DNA TGTGCCAGCAGCCCAGCCTCGACAGGGCTGGGAGATACGCAGTATTTT. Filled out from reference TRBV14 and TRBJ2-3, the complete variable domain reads EAGVTQFPSHSVIEKGQTVTLRCDPISGHDNLYWYRRVMGKEIKFLLHFVKESKQDESGMPNNRFLAERTGGTYSTLKVQPAELEDSGVYFCASSPASTGLGDTQYFGPGTRLTVL.

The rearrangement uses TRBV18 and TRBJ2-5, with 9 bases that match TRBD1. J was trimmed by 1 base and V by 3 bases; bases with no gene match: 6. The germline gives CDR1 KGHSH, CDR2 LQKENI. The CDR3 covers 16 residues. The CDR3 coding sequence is TGTGCCAGCTCACCCACCGGACAGGGGAGCCAAGAGACCCAGTACTTC. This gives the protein CASSPTGQGSQETQYF.